This TCR beta chain originates from a study of blood T cell repertoires in COVID-19. The CDR3 runs to 14 residues. Germline V gives CDR1 LNHDA, CDR2 SQIVND (reference sequence). V gave up 8 bases and J gave up 6 bases, with 17 bases separating them. Sequenced by immunoSEQ multiplex PCR; TCRdb stores in-frame clones only, minus some. Of around 120,000 clones listed, 88% are singletons. This clonotype was obtained from a human donor in a cohort sampled during active COVID-19. The V and J genes are TRBV19 and TRBJ2-1; TRBD2 might be the D (6 bases). The sequencing sample was made of peripheral blood. DNA for the CDR3: TGTGCCAGTCACACGGGCGGAGGGATCAATGAGCAGTTCTTC. Its protein is CASHTGGGINEQFF.